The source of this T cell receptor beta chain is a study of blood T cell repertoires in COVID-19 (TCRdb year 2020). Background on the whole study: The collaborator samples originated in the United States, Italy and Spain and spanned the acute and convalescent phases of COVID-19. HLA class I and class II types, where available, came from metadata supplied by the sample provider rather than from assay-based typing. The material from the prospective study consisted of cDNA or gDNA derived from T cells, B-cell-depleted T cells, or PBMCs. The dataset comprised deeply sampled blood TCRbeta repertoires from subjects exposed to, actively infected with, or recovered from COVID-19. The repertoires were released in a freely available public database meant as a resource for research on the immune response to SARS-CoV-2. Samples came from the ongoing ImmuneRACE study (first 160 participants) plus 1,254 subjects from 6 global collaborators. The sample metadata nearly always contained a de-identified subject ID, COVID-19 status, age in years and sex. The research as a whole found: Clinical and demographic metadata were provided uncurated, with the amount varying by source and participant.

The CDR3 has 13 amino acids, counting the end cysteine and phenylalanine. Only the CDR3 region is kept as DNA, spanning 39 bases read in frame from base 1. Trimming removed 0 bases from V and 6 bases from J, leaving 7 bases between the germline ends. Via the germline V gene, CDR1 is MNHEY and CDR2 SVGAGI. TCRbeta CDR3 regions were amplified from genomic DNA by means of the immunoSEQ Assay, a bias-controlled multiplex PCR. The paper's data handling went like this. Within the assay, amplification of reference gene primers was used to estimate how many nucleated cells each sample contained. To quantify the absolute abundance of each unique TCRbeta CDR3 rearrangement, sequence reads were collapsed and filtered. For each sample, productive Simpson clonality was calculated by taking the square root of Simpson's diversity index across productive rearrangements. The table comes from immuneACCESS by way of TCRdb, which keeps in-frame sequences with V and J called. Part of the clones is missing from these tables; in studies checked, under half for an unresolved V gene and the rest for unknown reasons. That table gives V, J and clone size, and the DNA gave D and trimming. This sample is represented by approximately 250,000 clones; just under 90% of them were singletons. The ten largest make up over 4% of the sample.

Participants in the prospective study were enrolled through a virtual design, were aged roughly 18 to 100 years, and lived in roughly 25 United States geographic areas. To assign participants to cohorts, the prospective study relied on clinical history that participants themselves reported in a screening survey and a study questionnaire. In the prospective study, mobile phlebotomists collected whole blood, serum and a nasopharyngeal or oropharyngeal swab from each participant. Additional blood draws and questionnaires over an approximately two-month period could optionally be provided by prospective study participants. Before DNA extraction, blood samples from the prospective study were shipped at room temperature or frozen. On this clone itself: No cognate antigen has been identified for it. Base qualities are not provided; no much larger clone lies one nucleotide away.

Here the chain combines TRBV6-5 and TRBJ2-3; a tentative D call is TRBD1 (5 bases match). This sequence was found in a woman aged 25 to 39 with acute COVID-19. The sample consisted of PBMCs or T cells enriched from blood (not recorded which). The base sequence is TGTGCCAGCAGTTACTCGGGGCCGGATACGCAGTATTTT. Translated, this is CASSYSGPDTQYF.